One sample yielded the 25 T cell receptor beta chains listed below, sequenced in a study of cytomegalovirus exposure and HLA in healthy donors (dated 2017 in TCRdb). The method was the immunoSEQ multiplex PCR assay. The multiplex PCR relied on a mix of 60 forward primers for TCR Vbeta segments and 13 reverse primers for TCR Jbeta segments. Drawn from immuneACCESS, this table holds only the in-frame rearrangements with V and J called that TCRdb kept. Clones are partly lost; checked studies trace under half to an unresolved V gene and leave the rest unexplained. The sample includes tens of thousands of clones, with approximately 80% observed a single time. Less than 3% of the sample is in the top ten clones. Sequencing input: PBMCs. These receptors were collected from a female donor in good health and CMV-seronegative.

V usage is TRBV5-4 and J usage is TRBJ2-2, with 14 bases that match TRBD2. The CDR3 loop spans 17 amino acids. V lost 4 bases to trimming and J lost 7 bases; unmatched junction nucleotides: 9. CDR1 SGHNT and CDR2 YYREEE come from the germline V gene (reference sequence). The CDR3 spells CASSHGTSGSRGGELFF. The DNA of the CDR3 is TGTGCCAGCAGCCATGGGACTAGCGGGAGCCGAGGCGGGGAGCTGTTTTTT.

J is TRBJ2-2 and V is TRBV9; possible D gene TRBD1, 5 bases. The CDR3 spans 16 residues. In germline, CDR1 is SGDLS, CDR2 YYNGEE. Trimming removed 0 bases from V and 3 bases from J, with 12 bases in between. The CDR3 DNA follows: TGTGCCAGCAGCGTAGGGCAGGGTGGGGACACCGGGGAGCTGTTTTTT. Its translation is CASSVGQGGDTGELFF.

The J gene is TRBJ1-5, the V gene TRBV6-1, with 9 bases identical to TRBD1. The CDR3 sequence is 16 residues long. Germline V gives CDR1 MNHNS, CDR2 SASEGT. The J segment lost 9 bases and the V segment lost 1 base, leaving 10 bases of the junction unmatched. The CDR3 bases are TGTGCCAGCAGTGAAGAACTAACAGGGGGCGAGCGGCCCCAGCATTTT. Translated, it gives CASSEELTGGERPQHF.

V gene TRBV25-1 combines with J gene TRBJ2-5; the D gene is possibly TRBD1 (6 bases). This CDR3 comprises 14 residues. Trimming removed 2 bases at V and 1 base at J, with 8 bases between. Germline CDR1 and CDR2: MGHDK and SYGVNS. Here the CDR3 reads CASSEPGAQETQYF. The CDR3 nucleotides read TGTGCCAGCAGTGAACCAGGGGCCCAAGAGACCCAGTACTTC. Based on the CDR3 plus reference TRBV25-1 and TRBJ2-5, the full variable domain is EADIYQTPRYLVIGTGKKITLECSQTMGHDKMYWYQQDPGMELHLIHYSYGVNSTEKGDLSSESTVSRIRTEHFPLTLESARPSHTSQYLCASSEPGAQETQYFGPGTRLLVL.

Only a few counts were recorded for this clone. The gene calls are TRBV14 and TRBJ2-7; possible D gene TRBD1, 6 bases. Trimming cost V 1 base and J 3 bases, with 7 bases left between them. CDR1 is SGHDN, CDR2 FVKESK, per germline. This CDR3 contains 13 residues. Written as DNA, the CDR3 is TGTGCCAGCAGCCAAGTCAGGGGCTACGAGCAGTACTTC. This codes for CASSQVRGYEQYF.

This chain uses TRBV29-1 with TRBJ1-1; D ambiguous. The CDR3 contains 12 residues. From germline, CDR1 is SQVTM and CDR2 ANQGSEA. Trimming pared 0 bases from V and 4 bases from J, leaving 6 bases between. The CDR3 nucleotides are TGCAGCGTTGAAGATCCCGGCACTGAAGCTTTCTTT. It translates to CSVEDPGTEAFF.

V gene TRBV29-1 combines with J gene TRBJ2-3; TRBD2 aligns across 8 bases. Looked up from germline, CDR1 is SQVTM and CDR2 is ANQGSEA. Trimming removed 4 bases from V and 2 bases from J; junction bases left unmatched: 2. CDR3 size: 13 residues. The CDR3 DNA reads as TGCAGCGTTGCCGGGAGGGACACAGATACGCAGTATTTT. It yields the protein CSVAGRDTDTQYF.

The V call is TRBV6-6, the J call TRBJ2-1; 8 bases line up with TRBD2. Germline V lookup: CDR1 MNHNY, CDR2 SVGAGI (reference sequence). J lost 3 bases, V lost 8 bases, and 6 bases had no gene match. There are 14 residues in the CDR3. CDR3 nucleotide sequence: TGTGCCAGCGTCCAGCGGGAGAGCTACAATGAGCAGTTCTTC. Its protein product is CASVQRESYNEQFF.

The rearrangement links TRBV21-1 to TRBJ2-7; TRBD1 is the table's D call and was not checked against the DNA. TRBV21-1 is labeled a pseudogene. This CDR3 is 17 amino acids long. DNA for the CDR3: TGTGCCAGCAGCAAAGCGCTCGGGACAGGGGTTACCTACGAGCAGTACTTC. The encoded protein is CASSKALGTGVTYEQYF.

V is TRBV7-9 and J is TRBJ1-2, with 9 bases aligning to TRBD1. CDR1 and CDR2 (germline): SEHNR, FQNEAQ (reference sequence). The trim removed 3 bases at V and 6 bases at J, leaving 2 bases unmatched. The CDR3 sequence is 13 residues long. The CDR3 bases are TGTGCCAGCAGCTTCGGGACAGGGCATGGCTACACCTTC. Translating gives CASSFGTGHGYTF.

The chain has TRBV19 and TRBJ1-4; a weak D match, TRBD1 (5 bases). Germline CDR1 reads LNHDA; CDR2 reads SQIVND (reference sequence). CDR3 length: 13 amino acids. V shed 3 bases and J shed 5 bases, with 7 bases lying between them. The CDR3 nucleotides read TGTGCCAGTAGTATCAACAGGAATGAAAAACTGTTTTTT. This gives the protein CASSINRNEKLFF.

The CDR3 region has the DNA TGTGCCAGCAGCGTCGACAGGGCTGATCAGCCCCAGCATTTT. Its protein is CASSVDRADQPQHF. This rearrangement joins TRBV4-2 to TRBJ1-5; 7 bases agree with TRBD1. The CDR3 sequence is 14 residues long. J gave up 5 bases and V 5 bases, and 6 bases lay outside the gene matches. The germline gives CDR1 LGHNA, CDR2 YNFKEQ.

This chain joins TRBV18 and TRBJ2-7; D is perhaps TRBD2 (6 bases). The germline V gene has CDR1 KGHSH and CDR2 LQKENI. This CDR3 is built from 14 residues. Deletions cut 8 bases from V and 7 bases from J, with 21 bases between. DNA for the CDR3: TGTGCCAGCACCCCGGGACTCCGTGGGTGGGAGCAGTACTTC. This translates into CASTPGLRGWEQYF.

The chain couples TRBV12-1 to TRBJ2-7; the table gives TRBD2 as D, unverified against the DNA. TRBV12-1 is described as a pseudogene. The CDR3 sequence is 15 residues long. The CDR3 loop reads CATKGPLAGDYEQYF. CDR3 in DNA: TGTGCCACCAAAGGCCCGCTAGCGGGGGACTACGAGCAGTACTTC.

This clone appeared a few times. The chain employs TRBV5-4 and TRBJ1-2; D might be TRBD1 (5 bases). CDR3 length: 14 residues. Germline V gene lookup returns CDR1 SGHNT and CDR2 YYREEE (reference sequence). V lost 4 bases and J 0 bases, leaving 10 bases between the germline ends. CDR3 region: CASSVGTTNYGYTF. CDR3 nucleotides: TGTGCCAGCAGCGTTGGGACTACTAACTATGGCTACACCTTC.

This chain uses TRBV6-5 with TRBJ2-7; D gene ambiguous. Germline assignment: CDR1 MNHEY and CDR2 SVGAGI. There are 11 residues in the CDR3. V was shortened by 6 bases and J by 4 bases, with 7 bases between the two germline ends. As DNA, the CDR3 is TGTGCCAGCAGCGCCGGGTACGAGCAGTACTTC. This translates into CASSAGYEQYF.

V usage is TRBV7-3 and J usage is TRBJ2-1, with 9 bases lining up with TRBD1. The CDR3 covers 15 residues. V gave up 5 bases and J gave up 8 bases; unmatched junction bases: 10. The germline gives CDR1 SGHTA, CDR2 FQGTGA. The CDR3 loop reads CASSPPRGQGDEQFF. The CDR3 bases are TGTGCCAGCAGCCCACCCCGGGGACAGGGAGATGAGCAGTTCTTC.

V usage is TRBV28 and J usage is TRBJ1-4; D remains ambiguous. The germline V gene encodes CDR1 MDHEN and CDR2 SYDVKM. This CDR3 comprises 15 residues. The V end was cut by 5 bases, the J end by 6 bases, with 16 bases between. The CDR3 nucleotides read TGTGCCAGCAGTCCGAGACGGGGAGGAGATGAAAAACTGTTTTTT. Its protein product is CASSPRRGGDEKLFF.

The chain uses TRBV12-5 and TRBJ1-2; TRBD1 matches 11 bases. V lost 5 bases to trimming and J lost 4 bases; unmatched junction nucleotides: 6. The CDR3 sequence is 15 residues long. The germline gives CDR1 LGHNT, CDR2 FRNRAP. CDR3 sequence reads: CASGPGTGGTYGYTF. CDR3 coding DNA: TGTGCTAGTGGTCCGGGGACAGGGGGAACCTATGGCTACACCTTC.

V gene TRBV19 combines with J gene TRBJ1-3; D unresolved. Per the germline V gene, CDR1 is LNHDA and CDR2 is SQIVND (reference sequence). V was pared by 5 bases and J by 4 bases, with 9 bases between. The CDR3 sequence is 13 residues long. CDR3 sequence: CASSPEQGNTIYF. The CDR3 DNA reads as TGTGCCAGTAGTCCCGAACAGGGAAACACCATATATTTT. Combining the CDR3 with reference TRBV19 and TRBJ1-3 gives the whole variable domain DGGITQSPKYLFRKEGQNVTLSCEQNLNHDAMYWYRQDPGQGLRLIYYSQIVNDFQKGDIAEGYSVSREKKESFPLTVTSAQKNPTAFYLCASSPEQGNTIYFGEGSWLTVV.

This clone was observed a single time. The V and J genes are TRBV5-1 and TRBJ2-3; TRBD2 is a possible D gene (6 bases). From germline, CDR1 is SGHRS and CDR2 YFSETQ. The V end lost 0 bases, the J end lost 4 bases, and 12 bases lay between the germline ends. The CDR3 runs 15 residues. CDR3 protein: CASSLGSAGADTQYF. CDR3 in DNA: TGCGCCAGCAGCTTGGGCTCAGCGGGCGCAGATACGCAGTATTTT.

The chain uses TRBV15 and TRBJ1-2; tentative D call: TRBD1 (6 bases). Trimming left V 0 bases short and J 8 bases short, with 13 bases between. The germline V gene encodes CDR1 LNHNV and CDR2 YYDKDF (reference sequence). CDR3 length: 14 residues. The CDR3 region is CATSRDLGGGGYTF. The DNA of the CDR3 is TGTGCCACCAGCAGAGATCTTGGGGGCGGGGGCTACACCTTC.

The V call is TRBV4-1, the J call TRBJ2-3; 7 positions agree with TRBD2. Germline CDR1 MGHRA, CDR2 YSYEKL. J was trimmed by 3 bases and V by 0 bases; bases with no gene match: 9. The CDR3 is 17 amino acids. CDR3 DNA sequence: TGCGCCAGCAGCCAAGATCGGGCGGGAGTCGGTACAGATACGCAGTATTTT. Residues: CASSQDRAGVGTDTQYF.

This clone showed up just once. This rearrangement joins TRBV29-1 to TRBJ2-5, with 9 positions matching TRBD2. Germline values: CDR1 SQVTM, CDR2 ANQGSEA. Germline trimming cut 7 bases from V and 4 bases from J; bases unmatched to any gene: 7. The CDR3 sequence is 13 residues long. In DNA, the CDR3 is TGCAGCGGGTTGGGACTAGCAGGAGAGACCCAGTACTTC. Its translation: CSGLGLAGETQYF.

The chain links TRBV5-6 to TRBJ1-2; D perhaps matches TRBD1 (5 bases). CDR1 and CDR2 from the germline V gene are SGHDT and YYEEEE. The CDR3 extends over 16 amino acids. The V gene lost 2 bases and the J gene lost 10 bases, with 24 bases spanning the gap. CDR3 DNA: TGTGCCAGCAGCTTCAAGGGCCCTAGGGGTCCGGATGTCTACACCTTC. It is translated as CASSFKGPRGPDVYTF.